Given below is one TCR beta chain in context. No cognate antigen has been identified for it. This specimen belongs to a study of monozygotic twins with inflammatory bowel disease (dated by TCRdb to between 2018 and 2020). Notes on the research overall: In total, roughly 30 monozygotic twin pairs made up the full study: 19 Danish pairs, all IBD-discordant, plus nine German pairs, of which four were IBD-concordant and five were IBD-discordant. The search for disease-associated traits relied mainly on comparing IBD patients with their genetically identical healthy co-twins within discordant pairs. Each individual had, on average, about 151 000 unique TCRalpha sequences and 181 000 unique TCRbeta sequences available for analysis.

Overall results and qualifications from the work: Fewer clonotypes were shared with other individuals by IBD patients than by healthy twins, most markedly in patients showing signs of disease activity. The analysis was unable to tell apart different T cell subtypes. IBD patients had lower TCRbeta repertoire diversity, measured by the inverse Simpson index, than their healthy co-twins. Repertoire similarity did not differ between concordant and discordant twins, which could be due to limited statistical power. Because patients received different immunosuppressive treatments, the repertoires may have picked up extra background noise and variability between individuals. The results gave no support for a single strong signal or clonotype linked to IBD.

The library was obtained by 5' RACE. Each TCR library was prepared from 3,500 to 4,500 ng of total RNA. For each sample, cDNA synthesis was carried out in eight separate reactions using SMARTScribe reverse transcriptase. During cDNA synthesis, template switching introduced unique molecular identifiers that contained a 6-nucleotide sample barcode. Amplification of TCRalpha and TCRbeta cDNA involved two nested PCRs of around 15 and 9 cycles, and each PCR was followed by bead purification. Before amplification, the cDNA was both treated with uracil DNA-glycosylase and purified with the QIAquick PCR purification kit. The second PCR added Illumina TruSeq-compatible adapters along with sample-specific barcodes. TapeStation and Qubit were used to check library quality and concentration, and 4 to 6 ng of each library went into the pool. Pooled libraries were sequenced on an Illumina HiSeq2500 single-index Rapid Run with 2 x 100 bp reads and custom sequencing primers. Per the source publication's procedure: MiGEC version 1.2.6 was used for UMI-based consensus assembly, which corrected PCR and sequencing errors. MiXCR version 2.1.1 was used to carry out V(D)J alignment, clonotype assembly and CDR3 extraction. To normalise gene usage, clonotype sharing and MAIT/NKT TCR abundance, the analysis used the top 1000, 10 000 and 20 000 clonotypes per sample. Diversity was computed as the inverse Simpson index with the vegan R package after downsampling to 27 000 UMIs. Statistical testing used paired Mann-Whitney U tests on the discordant twin pairs and applied Benjamini-Hochberg correction for multiple testing. After reprocessing by TCRdb, each CDR3 protein sequence is one entry, and no DNA is given. The V and J calls were not made by the authors but by TCRdb's processing. The sample's table covers around 200,000 distinct CDR3 sequences. The leading ten clones occupy approximately 1.5% of the sample.

From its cysteine to its phenylalanine, the CDR3 spans 13 amino acids. Only the protein is available. The CDR1 and CDR2 encoded by the germline V gene (reference sequence) are DFQATT and SNEGSKA. From each donor, a roughly 2.6 ml peripheral blood sample was collected into PAXgene tubes and stored at -80 degrees C. Without T cell sorting, total RNA was isolated from whole blood using the PAXgene blood miRNA kit on an automated QIAcube. Peripheral blood from monozygotic twin pairs who were concordant or discordant for inflammatory bowel disease underwent deep TCRalpha and TCRbeta repertoire profiling using unique molecular barcoding. Smoking habits were recorded for all twin pairs, and individuals were classified as current, former or never smokers.

Sequenced: blood. The chain joins TRBV20-1 to TRBJ2-4; the D call from TCRdb, TRBD2, cannot be confirmed without DNA. The source is a human donor with ulcerative colitis or Crohn's disease, or a healthy co-twin of an affected twin (not recorded which). CDR3 sequence: CSAPRLAKNIQYF.